This TCR beta chain was captured in a study of blood T cells in healthy people across ages. About this clonotype itself: No antigen is known for it.

Study-wide results and limits: Higher diversity and more naive CD4+ cells were features of long-lived donors, compared to aged donors. Age advanced and TCR beta diversity per million T cells fell, roughly linearly.

Sample-barcoded 5' priming and a J-beta primer mix drove a second PCR of roughly 7 to 11 cycles. Tags on each cDNA molecule came from a template-switch adaptor with 12 random nucleotides. TCRdb recomputed calls from the 5' RACE reads with MiXCR, one row per CDR3 protein. Of fewer than 2 million distinct CDR3 sequences in the sample, about 39% were seen once. The sample providers were healthy Caucasian people from Russia, aged about 6 to 95. The CDR3 sequence is 16 residues long. V was trimmed by 6 bases and J by 0 bases, leaving 12 bases between them. Germline loops: CDR1 MNHNS, CDR2 SASEGT. This chain connects TRBV6-1 to TRBJ2-6; D possibly uses TRBD1 or TRBD2 (5 bases each). Sequenced input: blood. The sequence was collected from a human donor in good health. The CDR3 protein is CASRGDSRSGANVLTF. CDR3 DNA sequence: TGTGCCAGCAGGGGAGACAGTCGCTCTGGGGCCAACGTCCTGACTTTC.